This T cell receptor (beta chain) derives from a study of control samples from healthy donors and cancer patients. Using immunoSEQ multiplex PCR, the repertoire was profiled, and TCRdb retains in-frame clones only, with some absent. This table holds about 110,000 clones, approximately 84% found once. The specimen was blood. The TCR sequence derives from a young man in good health.

The CDR3 here is CASSRGGVTDTQYF. The CDR3 nucleotides are TGTGCCAGCAGCCGGGGGGGGGTCACAGATACGCAGTATTTT. The V gene is TRBV6-5, the J gene TRBJ2-3, with 8 bases lining up with TRBD2. This CDR3 comprises 14 residues. J gave up 2 bases and V 6 bases, and 4 bases lay outside the gene matches. In germline, CDR1 is MNHEY, CDR2 SVGAGI.